These T cell receptor beta chains were read from a single sample in a study of CD8+ T cells in alopecia areata. Here immunoSEQ multiplex PCR was the method, and the copy in TCRdb shows in-frame clones only, minus some. The table records about 150,000 clones, 40% to 65% of them present only once. The sample was CD8+ T cells sorted from blood, taken at week 0. The receptors originated from a human donor with alopecia areata. Both conserved end residues are trimmed from each CDR3. D genes are given only for firm matches.

v_call: TRBV27; j_call: TRBJ2-2; d_call: .; cdr3_aa: ASSPGGPNTGELF
v_call: TRBV30; j_call: TRBJ2-1; d_call: TRBD2; cdr3_aa: AWSVLAGEQF
v_call: TRBV30; j_call: TRBJ2-5; d_call: TRBD2; cdr3_aa: AWGLRSGGVETQY
v_call: TRBV4-3; j_call: TRBJ2-1; d_call: .; cdr3_aa: ASSPRTGLSYNEQF
v_call: TRBV6-5; j_call: TRBJ1-2; d_call: .; cdr3_aa: ASSFLDNLDGYT
v_call: TRBV2; j_call: TRBJ2-7; d_call: .; cdr3_aa: ASYPGVPYEQY
v_call: TRBV7-6; j_call: TRBJ1-6; d_call: .; cdr3_aa: ASSLLLDSPLH
v_call: TRBV25-1; j_call: TRBJ2-5; d_call: .; cdr3_aa: ASAGPGAWETQY
v_call: TRBV4-3; j_call: TRBJ2-7; d_call: TRBD1; cdr3_aa: ASSRTTPGQGSSYEQY
v_call: TRBV30; j_call: TRBJ2-7; d_call: TRBD2; cdr3_aa: AWEILAGEQY
v_call: TRBV13; j_call: TRBJ1-1; d_call: .; cdr3_aa: ASSLTVNTEAF
v_call: TRBV5-6; j_call: TRBJ2-1; d_call: TRBD2; cdr3_aa: ASSLGLAEISYNEQF
v_call: TRBV29-1; j_call: TRBJ1-2; d_call: .; cdr3_aa: SVEGPRDDPYGYT
v_call: TRBV25-1; j_call: TRBJ1-1; d_call: .; cdr3_aa: ASTLGRNTEAF
v_call: TRBV30; j_call: TRBJ2-3; d_call: .; cdr3_aa: AWSMTSTDTQY
v_call: TRBV29-1; j_call: TRBJ1-1; d_call: .; cdr3_aa: SVGTNTEAF
v_call: TRBV10-3; j_call: TRBJ2-7; d_call: .; cdr3_aa: AISGGTVYEQY
v_call: TRBV29-1; j_call: TRBJ1-2; d_call: .; cdr3_aa: SVEEGQNYGYT
v_call: TRBV29-1; j_call: TRBJ1-2; d_call: .; cdr3_aa: SDSYNYGYT
v_call: TRBV6-6; j_call: TRBJ1-3; d_call: .; cdr3_aa: ASSWGDSSGNTIY
v_call: TRBV6-5; j_call: TRBJ2-7; d_call: .; cdr3_aa: ASSTSDRNEQY
v_call: TRBV9; j_call: TRBJ2-7; d_call: TRBD1; cdr3_aa: ASSVSGTGSYEQY
v_call: TRBV2; j_call: TRBJ2-1; d_call: .; cdr3_aa: ASPHAIASEQF
v_call: TRBV30; j_call: TRBJ1-5; d_call: .; cdr3_aa: AWSPGNQPQH
v_call: TRBV7-2; j_call: TRBJ2-7; d_call: .; cdr3_aa: ASSIGLFSYEQY
v_call: TRBV30; j_call: TRBJ1-1; d_call: .; cdr3_aa: AWRGGLHTEAF
v_call: TRBV10-3; j_call: TRBJ2-3; d_call: .; cdr3_aa: AISEISSGGEDTQY
v_call: TRBV4-3; j_call: TRBJ1-2; d_call: .; cdr3_aa: ASSQSGADGYT
v_call: TRBV7-8; j_call: TRBJ2-5; d_call: .; cdr3_aa: ASSPGAGLRYQETQY
v_call: TRBV6-5; j_call: TRBJ2-3; d_call: TRBD2; cdr3_aa: ASSPLAGGTDTQY
v_call: TRBV28; j_call: TRBJ2-3; d_call: TRBD1; cdr3_aa: ASSPRTGLDTQY
v_call: TRBV27; j_call: TRBJ1-1; d_call: .; cdr3_aa: ASSSKVNTEAF
v_call: TRBV11-2; j_call: TRBJ2-6; d_call: .; cdr3_aa: ASSPNRRSGANVLT
v_call: TRBV11-2; j_call: TRBJ2-1; d_call: .; cdr3_aa: ASSLVLGAHNEQF
v_call: TRBV2; j_call: TRBJ1-5; d_call: TRBD1; cdr3_aa: ASSGDRGRNQPQH
v_call: TRBV6-5; j_call: TRBJ2-5; d_call: TRBD2; cdr3_aa: ASSYQIGGETQY
v_call: TRBV30; j_call: TRBJ2-7; d_call: TRBD1; cdr3_aa: AWATGQSDEQY
v_call: TRBV30; j_call: TRBJ1-2; d_call: .; cdr3_aa: AWSVVSNYGYT
v_call: TRBV5-6; j_call: TRBJ2-7; d_call: .; cdr3_aa: ASSLTYEQY
v_call: TRBV11-2; j_call: TRBJ2-4; d_call: .; cdr3_aa: ASSFLADIQY
v_call: TRBV2; j_call: TRBJ2-1; d_call: .; cdr3_aa: ASSDTGTPRSNEQF
v_call: TRBV29-1; j_call: TRBJ1-2; d_call: .; cdr3_aa: SVQTGGGYT
v_call: TRBV30; j_call: TRBJ1-1; d_call: .; cdr3_aa: AWNENTEAF
v_call: TRBV27; j_call: TRBJ1-6; d_call: .; cdr3_aa: ASSFARGNSPLH
v_call: TRBV29-1; j_call: TRBJ2-1; d_call: TRBD2; cdr3_aa: SAAGGSYNEQF
v_call: TRBV13; j_call: TRBJ2-1; d_call: TRBD2; cdr3_aa: ASTSWGLAGAEQF
v_call: TRBV30; j_call: TRBJ2-3; d_call: TRBD1; cdr3_aa: AWSTGGGADTQY
v_call: TRBV5-6; j_call: TRBJ2-6; d_call: .; cdr3_aa: ASSSLEWGNSGANVLT
v_call: TRBV5-1; j_call: TRBJ2-7; d_call: .; cdr3_aa: ASSFNSHEQY
v_call: TRBV5-1; j_call: TRBJ2-5; d_call: .; cdr3_aa: ASSLAAGATGETQY
v_call: TRBV29-1; j_call: TRBJ1-2; d_call: TRBD1; cdr3_aa: SAVGQGTNYGYT
v_call: TRBV2; j_call: TRBJ2-7; d_call: .; cdr3_aa: ASSDGQSRHEQY
v_call: TRBV29-1; j_call: TRBJ2-7; d_call: .; cdr3_aa: SVLKPTTYEQY
v_call: TRBV20-1; j_call: TRBJ1-2; d_call: .; cdr3_aa: SARDTPGYT
v_call: TRBV5-1; j_call: TRBJ2-7; d_call: .; cdr3_aa: ASSLAGSYEQY